In its sample, the clone carrying this TCR beta chain was seen many times. This sample is drawn from a study of early T cells in non-severe SARS-CoV-2 infection. Study details: Unpaired chains resulted from sequencing bulk RNA of unsorted whole blood.

Unique molecular identifiers (one per individual cDNA molecule) were attached. TCRdb reanalysed the 5' RACE reads using MiXCR and keeps one entry per CDR3 protein. The table includes roughly 35,000 distinct CDR3 sequences, under 6.5% detected once. The germline V gene encodes CDR1 LNHDA and CDR2 SQIVND (reference sequence). The trim removed 8 bases at V and 4 bases at J, leaving 4 bases unmatched. The CDR3 loop spans 13 amino acids. This receptor was identified in an adult who was a healthcare worker with PCR-confirmed SARS-CoV-2 infection or an uninfected control (not recorded which). The genes are TRBV19 and TRBJ1-1; 10 bases line up with TRBD1. The source material was whole blood. CDR3 DNA sequence: TGTGCCAGTGGGGACAGGGGAAGCACTGAAGCTTTCTTT. It yields the protein CASGDRGSTEAFF.